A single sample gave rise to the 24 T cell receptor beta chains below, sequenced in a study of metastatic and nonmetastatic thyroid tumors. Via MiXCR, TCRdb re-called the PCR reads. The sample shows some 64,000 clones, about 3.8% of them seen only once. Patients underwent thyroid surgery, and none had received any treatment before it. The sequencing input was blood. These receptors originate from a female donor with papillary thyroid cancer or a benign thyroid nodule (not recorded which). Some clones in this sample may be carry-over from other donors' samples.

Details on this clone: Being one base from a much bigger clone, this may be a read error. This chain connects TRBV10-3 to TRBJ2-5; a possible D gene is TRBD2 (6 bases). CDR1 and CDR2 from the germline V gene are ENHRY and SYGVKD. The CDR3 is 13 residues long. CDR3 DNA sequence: TGTGCCAGCAGCTCGGGGGTAGGGGAGACCGAGTACTTC. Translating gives CASSSGVGETEYF.

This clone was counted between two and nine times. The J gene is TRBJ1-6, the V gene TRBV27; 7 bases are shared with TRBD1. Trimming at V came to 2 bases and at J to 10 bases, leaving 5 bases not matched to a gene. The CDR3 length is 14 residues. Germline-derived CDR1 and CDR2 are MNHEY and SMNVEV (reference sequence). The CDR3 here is CASSLKGAGSPLHF. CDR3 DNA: TGTGCCAGCAGTTTAAAGGGGGCCGGATCACCCCTCCACTTT.

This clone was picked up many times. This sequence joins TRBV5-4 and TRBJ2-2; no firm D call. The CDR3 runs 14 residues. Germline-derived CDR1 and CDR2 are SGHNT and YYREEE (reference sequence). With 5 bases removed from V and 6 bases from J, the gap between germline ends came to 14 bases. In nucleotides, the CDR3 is TGTGCCAGCAGGCCAGACGGACGCGCCGGGGAGCTGTTTTTT. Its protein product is CASRPDGRAGELFF.

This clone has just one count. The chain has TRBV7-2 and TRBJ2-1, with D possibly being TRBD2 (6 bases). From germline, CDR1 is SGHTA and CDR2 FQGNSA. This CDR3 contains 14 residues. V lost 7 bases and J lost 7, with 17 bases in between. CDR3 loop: CASNPVAGWNEQFF. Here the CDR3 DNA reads TGTGCCAGCAACCCAGTCGCGGGGTGGAATGAGCAGTTCTTC.

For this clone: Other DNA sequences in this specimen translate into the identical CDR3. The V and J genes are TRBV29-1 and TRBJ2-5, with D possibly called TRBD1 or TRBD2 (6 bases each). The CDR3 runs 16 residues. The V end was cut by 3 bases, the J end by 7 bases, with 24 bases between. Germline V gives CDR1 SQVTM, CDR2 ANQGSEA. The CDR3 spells CSVESAGRDIPGTQYF. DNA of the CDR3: TGCAGCGTTGAGAGCGCGGGACGGGACATCCCCGGGACCCAGTACTTC. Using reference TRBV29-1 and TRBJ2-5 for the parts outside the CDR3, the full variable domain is SAVISQKPSRDICQRGTSLTIQCQVDSQVTMMFWYRQQPGQSLTLIATANQGSEATYESGFVIDKFPISRPNLTFSTLTVSNMSPEDSSIYLCSVESAGRDIPGTQYFGPGTRLLVL.

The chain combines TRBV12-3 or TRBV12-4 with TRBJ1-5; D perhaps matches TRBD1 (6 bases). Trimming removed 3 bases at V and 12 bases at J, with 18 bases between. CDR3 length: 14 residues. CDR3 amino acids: CASSLMGAYQNQHF. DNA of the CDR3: TGTGCCAGCAGTTTGATGGGGGCATACCAGAACCAGCATTTT.

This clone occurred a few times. The CDR3 is CASRLQGDTQYF. For the CDR3, the DNA is TGTGCCAGCAGACTCCAGGGTGATACGCAGTATTTT. The chain combines TRBV6-2 or TRBV6-3 with TRBJ2-3; a possible D gene is TRBD1 (5 bases). The CDR3 is 12 amino acids. The germline gives CDR1 MNHEY, CDR2 SVGEGT. Trimming left V 6 bases short and J 6 bases short, with 10 bases between.

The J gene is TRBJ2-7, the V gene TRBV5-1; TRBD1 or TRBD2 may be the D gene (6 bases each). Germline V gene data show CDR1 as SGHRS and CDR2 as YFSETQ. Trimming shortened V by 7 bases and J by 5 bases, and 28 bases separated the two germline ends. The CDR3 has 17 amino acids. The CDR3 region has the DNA TGCGCCAGCTTCTCGGAAAGGGGGGTTATCGACCCGGACGAGCAGTACTTC. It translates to CASFSERGVIDPDEQYF.

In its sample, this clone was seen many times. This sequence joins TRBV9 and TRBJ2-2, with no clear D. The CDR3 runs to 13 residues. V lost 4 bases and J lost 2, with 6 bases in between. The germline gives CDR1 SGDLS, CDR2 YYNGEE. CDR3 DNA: TGTGCCAGCAGCTTACTAAACACCGGGGAGCTGTTTTTT. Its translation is CASSLLNTGELFF.

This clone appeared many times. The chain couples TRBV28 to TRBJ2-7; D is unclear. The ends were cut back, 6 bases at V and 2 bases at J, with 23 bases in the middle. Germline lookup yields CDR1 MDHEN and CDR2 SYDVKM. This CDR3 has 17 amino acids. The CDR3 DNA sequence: TGTGCCAGCAGATCCTACCCGATTGGCGAACGCCCCTACGAGCAGTACTTC. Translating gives CASRSYPIGERPYEQYF.

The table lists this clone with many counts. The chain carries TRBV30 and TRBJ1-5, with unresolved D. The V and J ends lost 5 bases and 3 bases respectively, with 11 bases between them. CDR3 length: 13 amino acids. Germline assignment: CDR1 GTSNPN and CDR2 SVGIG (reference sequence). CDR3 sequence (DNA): TGTGCCTGGGGAGGGTACGACAATCAGCCCCAGCATTTT. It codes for CAWGGYDNQPQHF.

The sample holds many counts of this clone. CDR3 sequence reads: CSARPGQGVAGYTF. The CDR3 nucleotides read TGCAGTGCTAGACCTGGACAGGGCGTCGCTGGCTACACCTTC. The genes are TRBV20-1 and TRBJ1-2; 8 bases match TRBD1. J lost 7 bases, V lost 2 bases, and 9 bases had no gene match. Germline CDR1 is DFQATT and CDR2 is SNEGSKA (reference sequence). The CDR3 totals 14 residues.

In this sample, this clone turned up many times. Written as DNA, the CDR3 is TGTGCCAGCAAGGGTTACGAGGGTCAGCCCCAGCATTTT. It is translated as CASKGYEGQPQHF. The V gene is TRBV6-1, the J gene TRBJ1-5; the D is unclear. Germline lookup yields CDR1 MNHNS and CDR2 SASEGT. V lost 7 bases to trimming and J lost 6 bases, with 13 bases between them. The CDR3 length is 13 residues.

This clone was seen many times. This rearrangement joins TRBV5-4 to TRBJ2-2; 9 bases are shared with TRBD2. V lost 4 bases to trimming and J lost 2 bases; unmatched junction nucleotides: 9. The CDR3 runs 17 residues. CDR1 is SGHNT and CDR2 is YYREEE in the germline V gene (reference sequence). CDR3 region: CASSTNGLAKNTGELFF. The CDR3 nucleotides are TGTGCCAGCAGCACGAATGGACTAGCGAAAAACACCGGGGAGCTGTTTTTT.

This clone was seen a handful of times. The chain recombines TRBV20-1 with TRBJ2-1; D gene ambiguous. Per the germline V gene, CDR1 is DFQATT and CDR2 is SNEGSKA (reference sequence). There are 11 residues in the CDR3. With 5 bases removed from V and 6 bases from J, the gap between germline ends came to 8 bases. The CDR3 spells CSAPTLNEQFF. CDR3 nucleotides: TGCAGTGCTCCGACTCTCAATGAGCAGTTCTTC.

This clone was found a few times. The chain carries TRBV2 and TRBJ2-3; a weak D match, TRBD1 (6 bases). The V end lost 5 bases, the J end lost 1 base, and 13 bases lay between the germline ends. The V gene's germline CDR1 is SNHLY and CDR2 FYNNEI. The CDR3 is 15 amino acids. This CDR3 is CASSPQGIGTDTQYF. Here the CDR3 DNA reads TGTGCCAGCAGTCCGCAGGGGATCGGCACAGATACGCAGTATTTT.

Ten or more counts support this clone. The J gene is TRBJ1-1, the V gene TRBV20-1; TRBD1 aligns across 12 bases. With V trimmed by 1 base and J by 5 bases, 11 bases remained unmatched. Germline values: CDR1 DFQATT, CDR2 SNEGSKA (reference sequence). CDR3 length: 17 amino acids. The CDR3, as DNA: TGCAGTGCTAGAGGCCCCGGGGACAGGGGGCAATGGACTGAAGCTTTCTTT. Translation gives CSARGPGDRGQWTEAFF.

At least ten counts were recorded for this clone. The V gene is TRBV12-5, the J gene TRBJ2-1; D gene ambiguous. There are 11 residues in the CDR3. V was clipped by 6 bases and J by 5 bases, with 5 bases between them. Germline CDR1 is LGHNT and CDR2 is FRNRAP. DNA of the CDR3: TGTGCTAGTGGGAGTAACAATGAGCAGTTCTTC. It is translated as CASGSNNEQFF.

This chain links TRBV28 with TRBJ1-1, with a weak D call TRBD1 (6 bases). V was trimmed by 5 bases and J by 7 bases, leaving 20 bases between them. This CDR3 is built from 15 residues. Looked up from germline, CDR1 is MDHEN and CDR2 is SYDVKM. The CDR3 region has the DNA TGTGCCAGCAGTCTACCTACGGGGGCGGGAGGTGAAGCTTTCTTT. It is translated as CASSLPTGAGGEAFF. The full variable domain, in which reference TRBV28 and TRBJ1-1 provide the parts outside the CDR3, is DVKVTQSSRYLVKRTGEKVFLECVQDMDHENMFWYRQDPGLGLRLIYFSYDVKMKEKGDIPEGYSVSREKKERFSLILESASTNQTSMYLCASSLPTGAGGEAFFGQGTRLTVV.

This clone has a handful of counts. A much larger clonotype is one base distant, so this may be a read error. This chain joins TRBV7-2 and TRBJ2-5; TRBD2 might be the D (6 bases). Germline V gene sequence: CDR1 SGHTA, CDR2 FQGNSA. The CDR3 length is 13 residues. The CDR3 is CANSPGLQETQYF. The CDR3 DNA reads TGTGCCAACAGCCCGGGACTGCAAGAGACCCAGTACTTC.

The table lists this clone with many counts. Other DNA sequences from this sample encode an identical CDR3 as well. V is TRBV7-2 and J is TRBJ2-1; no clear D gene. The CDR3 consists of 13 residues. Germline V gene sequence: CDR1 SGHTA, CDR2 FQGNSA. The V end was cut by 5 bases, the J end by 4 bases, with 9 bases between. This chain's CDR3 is CASSPDHYNEQFF. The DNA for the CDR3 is TGTGCCAGCAGCCCCGACCATTACAATGAGCAGTTCTTC.

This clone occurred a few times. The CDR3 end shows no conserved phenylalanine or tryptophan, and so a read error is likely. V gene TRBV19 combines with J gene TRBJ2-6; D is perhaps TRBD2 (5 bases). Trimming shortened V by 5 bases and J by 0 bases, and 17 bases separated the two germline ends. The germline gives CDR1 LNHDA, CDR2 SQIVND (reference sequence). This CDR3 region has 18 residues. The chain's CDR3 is CASSPRGWDHSGANVLTL. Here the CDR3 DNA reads TGTGCCAGTAGTCCCAGAGGGTGGGATCACTCTGGGGCCAACGTCCTGACTCTC.

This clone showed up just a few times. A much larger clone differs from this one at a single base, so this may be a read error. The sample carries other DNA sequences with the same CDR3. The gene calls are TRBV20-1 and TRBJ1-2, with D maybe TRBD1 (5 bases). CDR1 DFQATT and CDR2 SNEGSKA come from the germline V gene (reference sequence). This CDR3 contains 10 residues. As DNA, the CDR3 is TGTAGTGCGGGCAGGGATGGCTACACCTTC. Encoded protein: CSAGRDGYTF.

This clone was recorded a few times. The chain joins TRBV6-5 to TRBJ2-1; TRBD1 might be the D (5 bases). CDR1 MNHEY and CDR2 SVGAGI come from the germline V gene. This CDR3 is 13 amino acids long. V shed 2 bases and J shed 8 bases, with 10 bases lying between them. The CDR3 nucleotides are TGTGCCAGCAGTTACCCCGACAGCCATGAGCAGTTCTTC. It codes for CASSYPDSHEQFF.